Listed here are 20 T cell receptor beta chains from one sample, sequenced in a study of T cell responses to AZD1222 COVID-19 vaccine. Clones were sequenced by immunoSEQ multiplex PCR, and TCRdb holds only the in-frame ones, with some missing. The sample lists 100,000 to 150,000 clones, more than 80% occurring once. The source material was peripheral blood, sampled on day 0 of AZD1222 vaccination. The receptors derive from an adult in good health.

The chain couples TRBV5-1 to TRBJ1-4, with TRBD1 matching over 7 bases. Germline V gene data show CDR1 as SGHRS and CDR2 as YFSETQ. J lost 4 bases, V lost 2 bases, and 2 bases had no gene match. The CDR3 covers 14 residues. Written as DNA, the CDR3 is TGCGCCAGCAGCTTCCGGGACAGTAATGAAAAACTGTTTTTT. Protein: CASSFRDSNEKLFF.

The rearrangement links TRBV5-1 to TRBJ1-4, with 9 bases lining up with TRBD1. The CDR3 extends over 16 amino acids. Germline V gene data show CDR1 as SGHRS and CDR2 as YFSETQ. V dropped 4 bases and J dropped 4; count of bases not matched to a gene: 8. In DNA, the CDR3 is TGCGCCAGCAGCCCGGGGACAGGGACGTTTAATGAAAAACTGTTTTTT. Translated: CASSPGTGTFNEKLFF. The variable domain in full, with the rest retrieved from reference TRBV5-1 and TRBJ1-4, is KAGVTQTPRYLIKTRGQQVTLSCSPISGHRSVSWYQQTPGQGLQFLFEYFSETQRNKGNFPGRFSGRQFSNSRSEMNVSTLELGDSALYLCASSPGTGTFNEKLFFGSGTQLSVL.

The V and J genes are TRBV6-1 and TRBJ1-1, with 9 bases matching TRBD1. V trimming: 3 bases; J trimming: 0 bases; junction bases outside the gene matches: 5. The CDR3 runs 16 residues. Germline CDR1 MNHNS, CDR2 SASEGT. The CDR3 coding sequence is TGTGCCAGCAGTGATCACAGGGGGCGACTGAACACTGAAGCTTTCTTT. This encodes CASSDHRGRLNTEAFF.

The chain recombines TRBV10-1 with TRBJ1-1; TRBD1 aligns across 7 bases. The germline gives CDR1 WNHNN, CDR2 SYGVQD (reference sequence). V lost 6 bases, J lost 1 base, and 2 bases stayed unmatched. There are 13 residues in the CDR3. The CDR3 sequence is CASSPGGNTEAFF. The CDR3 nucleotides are TGCGCCAGCAGCCCAGGGGGGAACACTGAAGCTTTCTTT.

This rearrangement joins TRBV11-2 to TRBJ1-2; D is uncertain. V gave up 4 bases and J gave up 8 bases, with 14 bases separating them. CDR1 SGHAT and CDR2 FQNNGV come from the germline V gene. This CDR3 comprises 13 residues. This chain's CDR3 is CASSSSGPLGYTF. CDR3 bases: TGTGCCAGCAGCTCCTCGGGCCCGCTGGGCTACACCTTC.

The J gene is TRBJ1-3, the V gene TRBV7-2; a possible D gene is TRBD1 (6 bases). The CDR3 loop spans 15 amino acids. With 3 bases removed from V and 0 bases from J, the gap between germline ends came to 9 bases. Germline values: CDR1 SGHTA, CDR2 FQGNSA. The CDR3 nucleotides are TGTGCCAGCAGCTTGGACAGTGCCTCTGGAAACACCATATATTTT. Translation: CASSLDSASGNTIYF.

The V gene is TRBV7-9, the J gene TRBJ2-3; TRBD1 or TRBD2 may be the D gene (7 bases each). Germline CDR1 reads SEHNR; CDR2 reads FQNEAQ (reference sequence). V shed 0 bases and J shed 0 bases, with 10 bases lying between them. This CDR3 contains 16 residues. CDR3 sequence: CASSLAQGGSTDTQYF. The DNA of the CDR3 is TGTGCCAGCAGCTTAGCGCAGGGGGGGAGCACAGATACGCAGTATTTT.

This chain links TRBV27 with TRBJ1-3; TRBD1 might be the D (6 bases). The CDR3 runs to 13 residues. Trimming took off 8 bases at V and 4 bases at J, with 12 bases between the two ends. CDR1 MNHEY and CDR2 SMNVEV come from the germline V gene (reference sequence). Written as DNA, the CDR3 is TGTGCCAGCTGGACAGCCCTGGGAAACACCATATATTTT. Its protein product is CASWTALGNTIYF.

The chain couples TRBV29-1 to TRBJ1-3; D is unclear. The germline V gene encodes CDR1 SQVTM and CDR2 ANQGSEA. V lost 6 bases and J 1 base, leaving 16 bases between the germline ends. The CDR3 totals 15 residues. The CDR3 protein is CSVMSPGVSGNTIYF. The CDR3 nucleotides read TGCAGCGTGATGAGCCCTGGGGTATCTGGAAACACCATATATTTT.

The CDR3: CASSQSPGTGDEKLFF. CDR3 coding DNA: TGTGCCAGCAGCCAATCCCCGGGGACAGGGGATGAAAAACTGTTTTTT. This chain links TRBV3-1 (or the pseudogene TRBV3-2) with TRBJ1-4, with 10 bases aligning to TRBD1. This CDR3 has 16 residues. The V segment lost 2 bases and the J segment 6 bases; nucleotides outside the gene matches: 6. Germline V gene data show CDR1 as LGHDT and CDR2 as YNNKEL (reference sequence).

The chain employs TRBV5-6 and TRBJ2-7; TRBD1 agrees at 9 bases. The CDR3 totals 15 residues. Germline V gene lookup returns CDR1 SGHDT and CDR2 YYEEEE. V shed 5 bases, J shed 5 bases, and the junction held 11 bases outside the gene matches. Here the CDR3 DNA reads TGTGCCAGCAGTTTGCCGGGACAGGGTCTAAACGAGCAGTACTTC. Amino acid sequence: CASSLPGQGLNEQYF. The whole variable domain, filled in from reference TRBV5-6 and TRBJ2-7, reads DAGVTQSPTHLIKTRGQQVTLRCSPKSGHDTVSWYQQALGQGPQFIFQYYEEEERQRGNFPDRFSGHQFPNYSSELNVNALLLGDSALYLCASSLPGQGLNEQYFGPGTRLTVT.

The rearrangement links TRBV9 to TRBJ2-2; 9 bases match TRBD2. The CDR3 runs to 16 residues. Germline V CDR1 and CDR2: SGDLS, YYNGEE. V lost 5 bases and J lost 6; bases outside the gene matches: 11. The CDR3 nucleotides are TGTGCCAGCAGACGAACTAGCGGGCAATCCCCCGGGGAGCTGTTTTTT. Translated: CASRRTSGQSPGELFF. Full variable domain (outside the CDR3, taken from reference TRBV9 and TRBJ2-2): DSGVTQTPKHLITATGQRVTLRCSPRSGDLSVYWYQQSLDQGLQFLIQYYNGEERAKGNILERFSAQQFPDLHSELNLSSLELGDSALYFCASRRTSGQSPGELFFGEGSRLTVL.

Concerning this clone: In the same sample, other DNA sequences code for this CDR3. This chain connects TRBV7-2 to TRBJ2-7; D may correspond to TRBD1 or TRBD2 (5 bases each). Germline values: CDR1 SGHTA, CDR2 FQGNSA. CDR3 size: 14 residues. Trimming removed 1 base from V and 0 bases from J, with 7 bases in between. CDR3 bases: TGTGCCAGCAGCTTAGGGGGGAACTCCTACGAGCAGTACTTC. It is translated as CASSLGGNSYEQYF. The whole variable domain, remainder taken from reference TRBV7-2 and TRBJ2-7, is GAGVSQSPSNKVTEKGKDVELRCDPISGHTALYWYRQSLGQGLEFLIYFQGNSAPDKSGLPSDRFSAERTGGSVSTLTIQRTQQEDSAVYLCASSLGGNSYEQYFGPGTRLTVT.

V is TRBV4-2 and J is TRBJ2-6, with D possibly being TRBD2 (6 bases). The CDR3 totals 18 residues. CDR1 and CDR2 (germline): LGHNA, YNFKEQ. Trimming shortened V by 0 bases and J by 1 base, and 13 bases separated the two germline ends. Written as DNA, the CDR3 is TGTGCCAGCAGCCAAGATGGGGGACTTACATCTGGGGCCAACGTCCTGACTTTC. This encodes CASSQDGGLTSGANVLTF.

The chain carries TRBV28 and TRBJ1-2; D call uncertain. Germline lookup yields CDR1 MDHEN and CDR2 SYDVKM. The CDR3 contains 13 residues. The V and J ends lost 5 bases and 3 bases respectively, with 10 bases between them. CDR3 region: CASSAFPHYGYTF. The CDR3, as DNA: TGTGCCAGCAGTGCTTTCCCGCACTATGGCTACACCTTC.

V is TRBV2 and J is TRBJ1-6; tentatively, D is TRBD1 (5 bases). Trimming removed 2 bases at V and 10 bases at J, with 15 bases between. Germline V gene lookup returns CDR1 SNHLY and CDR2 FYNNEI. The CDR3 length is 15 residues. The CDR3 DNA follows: TGTGCCAGCAGTGAAATAGGGGACCCGGGGTCACCCCTCCACTTT. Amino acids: CASSEIGDPGSPLHF. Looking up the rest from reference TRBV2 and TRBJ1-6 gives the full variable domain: EPEVTQTPSHQVTQMGQEVILRCVPISNHLYFYWYRQILGQKVEFLVSFYNNEISEKSEIFDDQFSVERPDGSNFTLKIRSTKLEDSAMYFCASSEIGDPGSPLHFGNGTRLTVT.

The CDR3: CASSLAGLYNEQFF. The CDR3 DNA is TGTGCCAGCAGCCTAGCGGGTCTTTACAATGAGCAGTTCTTC. The chain uses TRBV9 and TRBJ2-1; 8 bases line up with TRBD2. The CDR3 contains 14 residues. CDR1 and CDR2 (germline): SGDLS, YYNGEE. V was pared by 4 bases and J by 4 bases, with 4 bases of the junction left unmatched.

CDR3 bases: TGTGCCAGCAGCCTCGGGGGGGGGACTGAAGCTTTCTTT. This translates into CASSLGGGTEAFF. The rearrangement uses TRBV27 and TRBJ1-1, with a weak D call TRBD1 (5 bases). The CDR3 contains 13 residues. Germline-derived CDR1 and CDR2 are MNHEY and SMNVEV (reference sequence). V gave up 6 bases and J gave up 5 bases, with 13 bases separating them.

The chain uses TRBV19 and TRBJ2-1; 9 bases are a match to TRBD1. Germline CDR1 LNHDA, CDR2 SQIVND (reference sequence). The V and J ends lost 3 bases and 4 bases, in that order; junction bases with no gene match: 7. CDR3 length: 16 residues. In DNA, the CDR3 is TGTGCCAGTAGTATTGGAGTCGGGACAGGGTACAATGAGCAGTTCTTC. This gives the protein CASSIGVGTGYNEQFF.

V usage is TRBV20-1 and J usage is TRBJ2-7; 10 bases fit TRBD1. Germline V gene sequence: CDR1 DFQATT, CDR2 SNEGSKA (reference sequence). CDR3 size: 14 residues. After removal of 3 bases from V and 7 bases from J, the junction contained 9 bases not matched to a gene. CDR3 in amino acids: CSASNRQGAHEQYF. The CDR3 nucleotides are TGCAGTGCTAGTAACCGACAGGGGGCGCATGAGCAGTACTTC.